The 24 T cell receptor beta chains listed next were all sequenced from one sample in a study of T cells expressing NK-cell markers. TCRdb reprocessed the 5' RACE reads, with one entry per CDR3 protein and no DNA. The sample data list 550,000 to 600,000 distinct CDR3 sequences. The specimen was blood T cells: a sorted CD56 or NKG2C T cell subset, CD4+ or CD8+ T cells, or bulk PBMC T cells (not recorded which). These receptors were obtained from a man between 18 and 29 years old in good health.

V gene TRBV5-1 combines with J gene TRBJ2-3; without DNA, the TCRdb call of TRBD2 cannot be checked. Per germline, CDR1 SGHRS and CDR2 YFSETQ. The CDR3 spans 19 residues. This chain's CDR3 is CASSHWSAGGRWGTDTQYF.

The chain has TRBV12-3 or TRBV12-4 and TRBJ1-2; TCRdb reports TRBD1, a call that lacks DNA to check it against. The CDR3 is 15 residues long. The CDR3 is CASSFRQPNAYGYTF.

The rearrangement uses TRBV5-1 and TRBJ2-1; without DNA, the TCRdb call of TRBD1 cannot be checked. Germline V gives CDR1 SGHRS, CDR2 YFSETQ. The CDR3 runs 17 residues. CDR3 in amino acids: CASRRTGPQNSYNEQFF.

The CDR3 protein is CASSRTGVFTDTQYF. The V call is TRBV5-1, the J call TRBJ2-3; TCRdb designates TRBD1, a call that cannot be tested without DNA. This CDR3 region has 15 residues. CDR1 and CDR2 from the germline V gene are SGHRS and YFSETQ.

This chain links TRBV20-1 with TRBJ2-3; TCRdb's D gene call, TRBD1, goes unchecked for lack of DNA. Germline V gene sequence: CDR1 DFQATT, CDR2 SNEGSKA (reference sequence). CDR3 length equals 14 residues. The CDR3 here is CSAFGRPVMDTQYF.

The chain carries TRBV3-1 and TRBJ2-1; the TCRdb D gene call, TRBD2, has no DNA to confirm it. This CDR3 contains 13 residues. Germline CDR1 LGHDT, CDR2 YNNKEL (reference sequence). The chain's CDR3 is CASSLRDYPEQFF.

This chain uses TRBV3-1 with TRBJ1-1; the D call from TCRdb, TRBD1, cannot be confirmed without DNA. Germline lookup yields CDR1 LGHDT and CDR2 YNNKEL (reference sequence). This CDR3 region has 15 residues. The CDR3 sequence is CASSQPGQGDTEAFF.

This chain connects TRBV29-1 to TRBJ2-1; TCRdb designates TRBD2, a call that cannot be tested without DNA. Germline V CDR1 and CDR2: SQVTM, ANQGSEA. This CDR3 region has 13 residues. The CDR3 region is CSVGPNLGNEQFF.

The chain uses TRBV9 and TRBJ1-1. CDR3 length: 12 amino acids. The germline V gene encodes CDR1 SGDLS and CDR2 YYNGEE. CDR3 residues: CASSQRNTEAFF. Together with reference TRBV9 and TRBJ1-1, the CDR3 gives the full variable domain: DSGVTQTPKHLITATGQRVTLRCSPRSGDLSVYWYQQSLDQGLQFLIQYYNGEERAKGNILERFSAQQFPDLHSELNLSSLELGDSALYFCASSQRNTEAFFGQGTRLTVV.

The chain recombines TRBV7-9 with TRBJ2-3; as DNA is missing, the TRBD2 call by TCRdb cannot be tested. The CDR3 sequence is 12 residues long. Per the germline V gene, CDR1 is SEHNR and CDR2 is FQNEAQ (reference sequence). The chain's CDR3 is CASSPPSGTQYF.

The chain carries TRBV7-9 and TRBJ2-2; there is no DNA to check the TCRdb D call of TRBD2. This CDR3 is built from 16 residues. In germline, CDR1 is SEHNR, CDR2 FQNEAQ (reference sequence). The CDR3 loop is CASSRLADRGTGELFF.

This chain joins TRBV7-9 and TRBJ2-7. The CDR3 extends over 11 amino acids. Germline V gene lookup returns CDR1 SEHNR and CDR2 FQNEAQ (reference sequence). CDR3 loop: CASSVSGEQYF.

The chain has TRBV9 and TRBJ1-1; TCRdb indicates TRBD1, and absent DNA this call remains unverified. The CDR3 totals 15 residues. Germline CDR1 is SGDLS and CDR2 is YYNGEE. The CDR3 region is CASTQTGMADTEAFF.

V gene TRBV5-1 combines with J gene TRBJ2-2; lacking DNA, the TRBD1 call made by TCRdb goes unchecked. Germline V gene sequence: CDR1 SGHRS, CDR2 YFSETQ. The CDR3 has 16 amino acids. This CDR3 is CASSLGDRGSTGELFF.

V and J are TRBV14 and TRBJ2-7; the TCRdb call, TRBD1, lacks DNA for checking. In germline, CDR1 is SGHDN, CDR2 FVKESK. The CDR3 contains 15 residues. The CDR3 loop is CASSQVGGIDYEQYF.

J is TRBJ2-2 and V is TRBV18. Germline CDR1 reads KGHSH; CDR2 reads LQKENI. The CDR3 spans 13 residues. CDR3: CASAPQEIGELFF.

V is TRBV7-9 and J is TRBJ2-1; the D call of TRBD1 rests on TCRdb alone, since no DNA is present to check it. Per germline, CDR1 SEHNR and CDR2 FQNEAQ (reference sequence). The CDR3 runs to 14 residues. The CDR3 sequence: CASGEGARDNEQFF.

V and J are TRBV5-1 and TRBJ2-5; the D call of TRBD1 rests on TCRdb alone, since no DNA is present to check it. This CDR3 spans 16 amino acids. Germline V lookup: CDR1 SGHRS, CDR2 YFSETQ. The CDR3 here is CASSSQRQDHQETQYF.

The V and J genes are TRBV20-1 and TRBJ2-3; the TCRdb D gene call, TRBD1, has no DNA to confirm it. CDR1 and CDR2 from the germline V gene are DFQATT and SNEGSKA (reference sequence). The CDR3 totals 17 residues. This chain's CDR3 is CSASDTRTQTITDTQYF.

The chain carries TRBV6-5 and TRBJ1-6; TCRdb outputs TRBD1, but without DNA this stays unchecked. In germline, CDR1 is MNHEY, CDR2 SVGAGI. CDR3 length: 15 residues. CDR3: CASSYIVGQGSPLHF.

The chain couples TRBV2 to TRBJ2-2; checking the TCRdb D call of TRBD1 is not possible without DNA. The length of the CDR3 is 14 residues. Germline CDR1 is SNHLY and CDR2 is FYNNEI. CDR3 residues: CASEITGYTGELFF.

The rearrangement links TRBV5-6 to TRBJ2-1; TCRdb's D call of TRBD1 is untestable without DNA. This CDR3 has 14 amino acids. The germline V gene encodes CDR1 SGHDT and CDR2 YYEEEE. Here the CDR3 reads CASTQTGFYNEQFF.

This chain connects TRBV5-1 to TRBJ1-4; as DNA is missing, the TRBD1 call by TCRdb cannot be tested. The germline CDR1 and CDR2 sequences are SGHRS and YFSETQ. The length of the CDR3 is 15 residues. The CDR3 protein is CASSSPGQGDEKLFF.

The V call is TRBV11-3, the J call TRBJ1-1; without DNA, the TCRdb call of TRBD1 cannot be checked. The CDR3 runs 15 residues. Looked up from germline, CDR1 is SGHNT and CDR2 is YENEEA. CDR3: CASSSPGQGSAEAFF. The full variable domain, completed using reference TRBV11-3 and TRBJ1-1, is EAGVVQSPRYKIIEKKQPVAFWCNPISGHNTLYWYLQNLGQGPELLIRYENEEAVDDSQLPKDRFSAERLKGVDSTLKIQPAELGDSAVYLCASSSPGQGSAEAFFGQGTRLTVV.